Presented here are 22 T cell receptor beta chains from one specimen sequenced in a study of blood T cell repertoires in COVID-19. TCRdb keeps only in-frame clones here, not all; method: immunoSEQ multiplex PCR. The data contain a few hundred thousand clones, approximately 83% of them seen just once; the ten biggest clones take up 1.9%. Sequencing was done on a sample of PBMCs or T cells enriched from blood (not recorded which). All receptors come from a woman aged 45-59 years who had recovered from COVID-19.

The rearrangement uses TRBV24-1 and TRBJ2-1, with TRBD2 matching 9 bases. Germline V gene sequence: CDR1 KGHDR, CDR2 SFDVKD. This CDR3 has 16 residues. V lost 0 bases, J lost 4 bases, and 3 bases stayed unmatched. CDR3 in amino acids: CATSDLAGGLYNEQFF. In DNA form, the CDR3 reads TGTGCCACCAGTGATTTGGCGGGAGGGCTTTACAATGAGCAGTTCTTC.

Concerning this clone itself: Other nucleotide sequences from this sample produce the same CDR3. The rearrangement uses TRBV7-2 and TRBJ1-2; 8 bases are a match to TRBD1. Germline V CDR1 and CDR2: SGHTA, FQGNSA. The CDR3 is made up of 14 amino acids. V shed 1 base, J shed 2 bases, and the junction held 0 bases outside the gene matches. This chain's CDR3 is CASSLDRGNYGYTF. The CDR3 DNA follows: TGTGCCAGCAGCTTAGACAGGGGGAACTATGGCTACACCTTC.

V gene TRBV7-2 combines with J gene TRBJ1-5; 7 positions match TRBD1. V gave up 3 bases and J gave up 3 bases; unmatched junction bases: 5. CDR1 and CDR2 from the germline V gene are SGHTA and FQGNSA. This CDR3 has 15 amino acids. CDR3 sequence: CASSFAGTANQPQHF. As DNA, the CDR3 is TGTGCCAGCAGCTTCGCCGGGACAGCCAATCAGCCCCAGCATTTT.

The rearrangement uses TRBV24-1 and TRBJ2-7; D is perhaps TRBD1 (6 bases). Germline CDR1 reads KGHDR; CDR2 reads SFDVKD. Trimming cost V 4 bases and J 2 bases, with 14 bases left between them. The CDR3 has 15 amino acids. Written as DNA, the CDR3 is TGTGCCACCAGTGACCCGACAGGAGGAACCTACGAGCAGTACTTC. Translated: CATSDPTGGTYEQYF.

The chain uses TRBV4-1 and TRBJ1-1, with D perhaps matching TRBD1 (6 bases). The germline V gene has CDR1 MGHRA and CDR2 YSYEKL. V was trimmed by 0 bases and J by 0 bases, leaving 14 bases between them. The CDR3 is 17 residues long. The CDR3 coding sequence is TGCGCCAGCAGCCAAGATGGGGACACGCGCATGAACACTGAAGCTTTCTTT. Protein: CASSQDGDTRMNTEAFF.

This chain links TRBV6-5 with TRBJ2-7; no firm D call. The germline V gene has CDR1 MNHEY and CDR2 SVGAGI. Trimming removed 7 bases at V and 6 bases at J, with 22 bases between. This CDR3 region has 15 residues. This CDR3 reads CASTPKEIVVGEQYF. Here the CDR3 DNA reads TGTGCCAGCACCCCGAAGGAGATAGTGGTAGGCGAGCAGTACTTC.

The chain has TRBV4-1 and TRBJ2-7; D is possibly TRBD2 (5 bases). The CDR3 sequence is 16 residues long. V lost 4 bases to trimming and J lost 6 bases, with 22 bases between them. Germline V gene data show CDR1 as MGHRA and CDR2 as YSYEKL. The CDR3 here is CASSLNPGITATEQYF. In DNA form, the CDR3 reads TGCGCCAGCAGCCTCAACCCCGGGATAACCGCCACCGAGCAGTACTTC.

The chain couples TRBV3-1 (or the pseudogene TRBV3-2) to TRBJ2-3; the match to TRBD2 covers 8 bases. The CDR3 runs to 16 residues. CDR1 and CDR2 (germline): LGHDT, YNNKEL (reference sequence). With V trimmed by 6 bases and J by 5 bases, 13 bases remained unmatched. CDR3 in DNA: TGTGCCAGCAGGGTTTCGCCTGAGGCGGGAGGAGATACGCAGTATTTT. This translates into CASRVSPEAGGDTQYF.

The chain has TRBV28 and TRBJ1-5; D is possibly TRBD1 (5 bases). CDR1 and CDR2 from the germline V gene are MDHEN and SYDVKM. Trimming shortened V by 1 base and J by 0 bases, and 16 bases separated the two germline ends. The CDR3 has 18 amino acids. CDR3 residues: CASSLSGQGSYSNQPQHF. The CDR3 nucleotides read TGTGCCAGCAGTTTATCCGGCCAGGGATCCTATAGCAATCAGCCCCAGCATTTT.

The chain employs TRBV27 and TRBJ2-3; D is unclear. CDR1 is MNHEY and CDR2 is SMNVEV in the germline V gene (reference sequence). The CDR3 is 13 amino acids. V shed 5 bases and J shed 5 bases, with 11 bases lying between them. The CDR3 loop is CASSPVGVDTQYF. DNA of the CDR3: TGTGCCAGCAGTCCTGTCGGAGTAGATACGCAGTATTTT.

This sequence joins TRBV5-6 and TRBJ2-6; the D is unclear. Trimming removed 1 base at V and 0 bases at J, with 8 bases between. Germline V CDR1 and CDR2: SGHDT, YYEEEE. The CDR3 loop spans 16 amino acids. The CDR3 bases are TGTGCCAGCAGCTTGATGAGAGACTCTGGGGCCAACGTCCTGACTTTC. Encoded protein: CASSLMRDSGANVLTF.

The chain is built from TRBV25-1 and TRBJ1-1, with D tentatively TRBD1 (6 bases). The CDR3 has 15 amino acids. Germline CDR1 is MGHDK and CDR2 is SYGVNS. V lost 3 bases to trimming and J lost 0 bases, with 11 bases between them. The CDR3 DNA follows: TGTGCCAGCAGTGACTGGACAGCAATGAACACTGAAGCTTTCTTT. It translates to CASSDWTAMNTEAFF.

This chain connects TRBV28 to TRBJ1-2; a possible D gene is TRBD1 (5 bases). Between the trimmed V and J ends, which lost 7 bases and 2 bases, there was a span of 17 bases. The germline CDR1 and CDR2 sequences are MDHEN and SYDVKM. This CDR3 region has 15 residues. CDR3 in amino acids: CASTPWGRSNYGYTF. The CDR3 nucleotides read TGTGCCAGCACCCCTTGGGGCCGATCGAACTATGGCTACACCTTC.

The gene calls are TRBV11-1 and TRBJ2-7, with TRBD1 matching over 9 bases. The V segment lost 5 bases and the J segment 3 bases; nucleotides outside the gene matches: 5. The length of the CDR3 is 14 residues. The germline CDR1 and CDR2 sequences are SGHAT and FQDESV (reference sequence). The DNA for the CDR3 is TGTGCCAGCAGCAGCCGGGACAGGGACTACGAGCAGTACTTC. Protein: CASSSRDRDYEQYF.

The chain employs TRBV19 and TRBJ2-1; D perhaps matches TRBD2 (5 bases). The CDR3 sequence is 15 residues long. V was pared by 3 bases and J by 5 bases, with 14 bases between. CDR1 is LNHDA, CDR2 SQIVND, per germline (reference sequence). CDR3 loop: CASSMGVYGDNEQFF. CDR3 DNA: TGTGCCAGTAGTATGGGAGTCTATGGAGACAATGAGCAGTTCTTC.

The rearrangement uses TRBV11-3 and TRBJ1-3, with D tentatively TRBD1 (6 bases). V gave up 4 bases and J gave up 0 bases, with 19 bases separating them. Germline CDR1 reads SGHNT; CDR2 reads YENEEA. The length of the CDR3 is 18 residues. The CDR3 coding sequence is TGTGCCAGCAGCTCCACCCCCACAGGGCTCAACTCTGGAAACACCATATATTTT. Translation gives CASSSTPTGLNSGNTIYF.

V gene TRBV27 combines with J gene TRBJ2-7; 11 bases align to TRBD2. V dropped 6 bases and J dropped 4; count of bases not matched to a gene: 5. The germline V gene has CDR1 MNHEY and CDR2 SMNVEV (reference sequence). The CDR3 spans 14 residues. CDR3 in amino acids: CASSSTSGRYEQYF. CDR3 coding DNA: TGTGCCAGCAGCTCTACTAGCGGGAGATACGAGCAGTACTTC.

This chain connects TRBV2 to TRBJ1-6; unclear D gene. CDR1 and CDR2 (germline): SNHLY, FYNNEI. V shed 4 bases and J shed 7 bases, with 32 bases lying between them. This CDR3 contains 21 residues. The CDR3 DNA sequence: TGTGCCAGCAGTGGCAGATCCCCCCGACCAGGCTCACCTGGGAGAAATTCACCCCTCCACTTT. Protein: CASSGRSPRPGSPGRNSPLHF. The full variable domain, completed using reference TRBV2 and TRBJ1-6, is EPEVTQTPSHQVTQMGQEVILRCVPISNHLYFYWYRQILGQKVEFLVSFYNNEISEKSEIFDDQFSVERPDGSNFTLKIRSTKLEDSAMYFCASSGRSPRPGSPGRNSPLHFGNGTRLTVT.

The V call is TRBV21-1, the J call TRBJ2-1; the table gives TRBD2 as D, unverified against the DNA. TRBV21-1 is termed a pseudogene. This CDR3 contains 18 residues. CDR3 DNA: TGTGCCAGCAGCAAGCCGGGAGGGCCTTTTAGCTCCTACAATGAGCAGTTCTTC. This encodes CASSKPGGPFSSYNEQFF.

The rearrangement joins TRBV2 to TRBJ2-7; a weak D match, TRBD2 (6 bases). Trimming pared 8 bases from V and 2 bases from J, leaving 13 bases between. This CDR3 spans 13 amino acids. Germline CDR1 reads SNHLY; CDR2 reads FYNNEI. For the CDR3, the DNA is TGTGCCAGCGGCCGGGACTCACCCTACGAGCAGTACTTC. It translates to CASGRDSPYEQYF.

This clone was counted a single time. At the DNA level, this CDR3 is encoded by other sequences in the same sample as well. The chain links TRBV5-1 to TRBJ2-3; D gene uncertain. CDR1 is SGHRS, CDR2 YFSETQ, per germline. The CDR3 spans 14 residues. V was clipped by 0 bases and J by 3 bases, with 8 bases between them. CDR3 loop: CASSLGHSTDTQYF. CDR3 DNA: TGCGCCAGCAGCTTGGGGCACAGTACAGATACGCAGTATTTT.

The V call is TRBV5-4, the J call TRBJ1-3; a weak D match, TRBD1 (6 bases). The CDR3 has 15 amino acids. From germline, CDR1 is SGHNT and CDR2 YYREEE (reference sequence). The V end lost 1 base, the J end lost 2 bases, and 10 bases lay between the germline ends. The CDR3, as DNA: TGTGCCAGCAGCTTGCGGGGGGGCACTGGAAACACCATATATTTT. Translating it yields CASSLRGGTGNTIYF.